The 8 T cell receptor beta chains in this list originate from one sample, sequenced in a study of T cell repertoires in aging, cancer and after chemotherapy. Multiplex touch-down PCR with TRB-A/B primers amplified rearranged V-D-J TRB sequences. TCRdb reprocessed the multiplex PCR reads via MiXCR and lists one record per CDR3 protein. The sample shows 2,000 to 3,000 distinct CDR3 sequences, around 66% of them seen only once. The template was genomic DNA from peripheral blood, not RNA. Specimen: blood. The receptors come from a human donor with a solid tumor.

This clonotype was picked up a small number of times. The chain links TRBV19 to TRBJ2-3; D remains ambiguous. The V gene's germline CDR1 is LNHDA and CDR2 SQIVND (reference sequence). This CDR3 has 11 amino acids. V gave up 5 bases and J gave up 6 bases, with 6 bases separating them. CDR3 sequence: CASSAHDTQYF. As DNA, the CDR3 is TGTGCCAGTAGTGCGCATGATACGCAGTATTTT. Looking up the rest from reference TRBV19 and TRBJ2-3 gives the full variable domain: DGGITQSPKYLFRKEGQNVTLSCEQNLNHDAMYWYRQDPGQGLRLIYYSQIVNDFQKGDIAEGYSVSREKKESFPLTVTSAQKNPTAFYLCASSAHDTQYFGPGTRLTVL.

V usage is TRBV30 and J usage is TRBJ1-6; possibly TRBD1 for D (6 bases). Trimming took 2 bases from V and 8 from J, leaving 16 bases between them. CDR1 is GTSNPN and CDR2 is SVGIG in the germline V gene (reference sequence). This CDR3 comprises 15 residues. The CDR3 loop reads CAWSPSDRFDSPLHF. CDR3 coding DNA: TGTGCCTGGAGTCCATCGGACAGATTTGATTCACCCCTCCACTTT.

This chain joins TRBV15 and TRBJ2-7, with 13 positions matching TRBD2. In germline, CDR1 is LNHNV, CDR2 YYDKDF (reference sequence). The CDR3 is 16 amino acids. Trimming removed 3 bases from V and 6 bases from J; junction bases left unmatched: 8. The CDR3 spells CATSSEDTSGRAEQYF. Here the CDR3 DNA reads TGTGCCACCAGCAGCGAGGATACTAGCGGGAGGGCCGAGCAGTACTTC.

V gene TRBV19 combines with J gene TRBJ2-7; D perhaps matches TRBD1 (6 bases). Germline CDR1 is LNHDA and CDR2 is SQIVND (reference sequence). Trimming shortened V by 3 bases and J by 4 bases, and 10 bases separated the two germline ends. CDR3 length equals 13 residues. CDR3 nucleotides: TGTGCCAGTAGTATGGGGGCCGATTACGAGCAGTACTTC. Residues: CASSMGADYEQYF.

This chain links TRBV4-3 with TRBJ2-2, with 12 bases aligning to TRBD2. This CDR3 has 15 residues. CDR1 and CDR2 from the germline V gene are LGHNA and YSLEER. V shed 5 bases, J shed 7 bases, and the junction held 5 bases outside the gene matches. CDR3 sequence: CASSALAGGVGELFF. CDR3 DNA: TGCGCCAGCAGCGCCCTAGCGGGAGGGGTCGGGGAGCTGTTTTTT.

J is TRBJ2-3 and V is TRBV7-2, with a possible D match to TRBD2 (5 bases). V shed 0 bases and J shed 1 base, with 5 bases lying between them. This CDR3 has 14 amino acids. CDR1 SGHTA and CDR2 FQGNSA come from the germline V gene. The CDR3 DNA reads TGTGCCAGCAGCTTAGCGGGAGGCACAGATACGCAGTATTTT. Translated, it gives CASSLAGGTDTQYF.

The rearrangement links TRBV5-4 to TRBJ2-5, with a weak D call TRBD1 (6 bases). The CDR3 loop spans 13 amino acids. CDR1 is SGHNT, CDR2 YYREEE, per germline (reference sequence). Between the trimmed V and J ends, which lost 2 bases and 5 bases, there was a span of 10 bases. As DNA, the CDR3 is TGTGCCAGCAGCTTCCCAGGGGTCGAGACCCAGTACTTC. It yields the protein CASSFPGVETQYF.

This rearrangement joins TRBV6-4 to TRBJ1-3; D not certain. CDR1 is MRHNA and CDR2 is SNTAGT in the germline V gene. With 5 bases removed from V and 0 bases from J, the gap between germline ends came to 8 bases. The CDR3 is made up of 14 amino acids. CDR3 sequence: CASSSIGSGNTIYF. The CDR3 DNA is TGTGCCAGCAGTTCCATCGGCTCTGGAAACACCATATATTTT.